This TCR beta chain was found in a study of early T cells in non-severe SARS-CoV-2 infection. Background on the study: The authors sequenced bulk RNA from unsorted whole blood, leaving chains unpaired.

Study-level findings and limits: Anti-spike CD8 responses were favored by VDJdb matching, which missed private and CD4 specificities.

CDR3 size: 14 residues. Germline V gene sequence: CDR1 DFQATT, CDR2 SNEGSKA (reference sequence). This clonotype was recorded a few times. The antigen is undetermined. The junction departs from germline at one end; a sequencing error may be responsible. Individual cDNA molecules each received unique molecular identifiers attached to them. Each CDR3 protein gets one entry after TCRdb re-called the 5' RACE reads with MiXCR. The sample carries roughly 97,000 distinct CDR3 sequences, approximately 9.9% recorded once. The rearrangement uses TRBV20-1 and TRBJ2-1; 9 bases agree with TRBD2. The sequences come from whole blood, collected at baseline. This TCR derives from an adult who was a healthcare worker with PCR-confirmed SARS-CoV-2 infection or an uninfected control (not recorded which). The CDR3 region is CSPRGRGGRNEQFF. The CDR3 nucleotides are TGCAGTCCTAGAGGGCGGGGGGGCCGCAATGAGCAGTTCTTC.